This T cell receptor (beta chain) was captured by sequencing in a study of sequential checkpoint blockade in melanoma. About the research overall: Roughly 22 patients had tumor biopsies before treatment and at week 13.

Indicated treatment: randomized to nivolumab then ipilimumab (arm A) or the reverse (arm B). None of the patients previously received DNA-damaging chemotherapy. Assay used: immunoSEQ multiplex PCR; TCRdb lists only in-frame clones, some missing. The sample records 15,000 to 20,000 clones, 26% being singletons. V was pared by 3 bases and J by 2 bases, with 14 bases between. The CDR3 spans 16 residues. Germline V CDR1 and CDR2: SGHNT, YENEEA. The genes are TRBV11-3 and TRBJ1-3, with D possibly matching TRBD1 (6 bases). This material consisted of tumor tissue (inferred from file names), taken from a patient given nivolumab and ipilimumab in sequence. This sequence was found in a human donor with melanoma. In nucleotides, the CDR3 is TGTGCCAGCAGCTTGTCCGCCCGGGGGCCTGGAAACACCATATATTTT. Translating it yields CASSLSARGPGNTIYF. Full variable domain (missing parts from reference TRBV11-3 and TRBJ1-3): EAGVVQSPRYKIIEKKQPVAFWCNPISGHNTLYWYLQNLGQGPELLIRYENEEAVDDSQLPKDRFSAERLKGVDSTLKIQPAELGDSAVYLCASSLSARGPGNTIYFGEGSWLTVV.